This is a list of T cell receptor beta chains from one sample in a study of post-analysis software for immune sequencing data. TCRdb reprocessed the PCR reads with MiXCR, giving one entry per CDR3 protein. Here the sample spans about 460,000 distinct CDR3 sequences, roughly 45% being singletons. Material for sequencing was blood. The receptors here all came from a girl aged 5 to 17 with multiple sclerosis. Both conserved end residues are part of each CDR3. D genes are given only for firm matches. Rows may omit the clone size; those that give it use once, few, many or a size class.

j_call: TRBJ1-5; clone_size: once; v_call: TRBV12-3/TRBV12-4; d_call: TRBD1; cdr3_length: 15; cdr3_nt: TGTGCCAGCAGACGAGGACAGGGACCGAATCAGCCCCAGCATTTT; cdr3_aa: CASRRGQGPNQPQHF
j_call: TRBJ2-1; clone_size: -; v_call: TRBV14; d_call: -; cdr3_length: 15; cdr3_nt: TGTGCCAGCAGCCAAGGGGCTTACTCCTACAATGAGCAGTTCTTC; cdr3_aa: CASSQGAYSYNEQFF
j_call: TRBJ2-7; clone_size: few; v_call: TRBV7-2; d_call: -; cdr3_length: 14; cdr3_nt: TGTGCCAGCAGCCCCACGTGGGGGCTCTACGAGCAGTACTTC; cdr3_aa: CASSPTWGLYEQYF
j_call: TRBJ1-5; clone_size: once; v_call: TRBV24-1; d_call: -; cdr3_length: 14; cdr3_nt: TGTGCCACCAGTGGGCCTTATAGCAATCAGCCCCAGCATTTT; cdr3_aa: CATSGPYSNQPQHF
j_call: TRBJ2-7; clone_size: once; v_call: TRBV27; d_call: TRBD2; cdr3_length: 16; cdr3_nt: TGTGCCAGCAGTTCGGGACTAGCGGGAGTAGGTTACGAGCAGTACTTC; cdr3_aa: CASSSGLAGVGYEQYF
j_call: TRBJ2-7; clone_size: few; v_call: TRBV7-8; d_call: TRBD2; cdr3_length: 15; cdr3_nt: TGTGCCAGCAGTCTACTAGCGGGTACTCTGTACGAGCAGTACTTC; cdr3_aa: CASSLLAGTLYEQYF
j_call: TRBJ2-5; clone_size: once; v_call: TRBV6-5; d_call: TRBD2; cdr3_length: 19; cdr3_nt: TGTGCCAGCAGTTACTCCTCGAGACTAGCGGGAGGGACACAAGAGACCCAGTACTTC; cdr3_aa: CASSYSSRLAGGTQETQYF
j_call: TRBJ2-1; clone_size: -; v_call: TRBV11-2; d_call: -; cdr3_length: 11; cdr3_nt: TGTGCCAGCAGCTTAGCGGCAGAGCAGTTCTTC; cdr3_aa: CASSLAAEQFF
j_call: TRBJ1-2; clone_size: -; v_call: TRBV12-3/TRBV12-4; d_call: -; cdr3_length: 14; cdr3_nt: TGTGCCAGCAGTGGGAAGGGGAGGTCTAATGGCTACACCTTC; cdr3_aa: CASSGKGRSNGYTF
j_call: TRBJ2-7; clone_size: few; v_call: TRBV5-1; d_call: TRBD2; cdr3_length: 14; cdr3_nt: TGCGCCAGCCGGGCCACTAGCGGCTACTACGAGCAGTACTTC; cdr3_aa: CASRATSGYYEQYF
j_call: TRBJ1-1; clone_size: -; v_call: TRBV5-1; d_call: -; cdr3_length: 13; cdr3_nt: TGCGCCAGCAGCTACCGGGGCGACACTGAAGCTTTCTTT; cdr3_aa: CASSYRGDTEAFF
j_call: TRBJ2-3; clone_size: -; v_call: TRBV24-1; d_call: -; cdr3_length: 17; cdr3_nt: TGTGCCACCAGTGAGCATCATACCGGGATTCGCACAGATACGCAGTATTTT; cdr3_aa: CATSEHHTGIRTDTQYF
j_call: TRBJ1-2; clone_size: -; v_call: TRBV25-1; d_call: TRBD1; cdr3_length: 18; cdr3_nt: TGTGCCAGCAGTGAATATGGGCCAGGGGGCAATCTAAACTATGGCTACACCTTC; cdr3_aa: CASSEYGPGGNLNYGYTF
j_call: TRBJ2-3; clone_size: -; v_call: TRBV29-1; d_call: -; cdr3_length: 15; cdr3_nt: TGCAGCGTTGAGGGCTCTGGATCTAGCACAGATACGCAGTATTTT; cdr3_aa: CSVEGSGSSTDTQYF
j_call: TRBJ1-2; clone_size: few; v_call: TRBV4-1; d_call: -; cdr3_length: 15; cdr3_nt: TGCGCCAGCAGCCAAGTACAAATCCCTAACTATGGCTACACCTTC; cdr3_aa: CASSQVQIPNYGYTF
j_call: TRBJ2-1; clone_size: -; v_call: TRBV14; d_call: -; cdr3_length: 13; cdr3_nt: TGTGCCAGCAGCCTAAGTGTGAACAATGAGCAGTTCTTC; cdr3_aa: CASSLSVNNEQFF
j_call: TRBJ2-1; clone_size: -; v_call: TRBV12-3/TRBV12-4; d_call: -; cdr3_length: 12; cdr3_nt: TGTGCCAGCAGTTTTGGGAGCAGTGAGCAGTTCTTC; cdr3_aa: CASSFGSSEQFF
j_call: TRBJ2-1; clone_size: few; v_call: TRBV20-1; d_call: -; cdr3_length: 13; cdr3_nt: TGCAGTGCTGCCCCCGGCTCCTACAATGAGCAGTTCTTC; cdr3_aa: CSAAPGSYNEQFF
j_call: TRBJ1-1; clone_size: -; v_call: TRBV29-1; d_call: -; cdr3_length: 11; cdr3_nt: TGCAGCGTTGGAGGGACGACTGAAGCTTTCTTT; cdr3_aa: CSVGGTTEAFF
j_call: TRBJ2-3; clone_size: -; v_call: TRBV27; d_call: -; cdr3_length: 13; cdr3_nt: TGTGCCAGCAGTTGGGGAGCGACAGATACGCAGTATTTT; cdr3_aa: CASSWGATDTQYF
j_call: TRBJ1-1; clone_size: -; v_call: TRBV11-2; d_call: -; cdr3_length: 13; cdr3_nt: TGTGCCAGCAGCTTGGGTTCGGCCACTGAAGCTTTCTTT; cdr3_aa: CASSLGSATEAFF
j_call: TRBJ2-5; clone_size: few; v_call: TRBV4-2; d_call: -; cdr3_length: 15; cdr3_nt: TGTGCCAGCAGCCAAGGGCGGCCACTCCAAGAGACCCAGTACTTC; cdr3_aa: CASSQGRPLQETQYF
j_call: TRBJ2-1; clone_size: -; v_call: TRBV2; d_call: -; cdr3_length: 14; cdr3_nt: TGTGCCAGCAGTACCGGACTGGCCAACAATGAGCAGTTCTTC; cdr3_aa: CASSTGLANNEQFF
j_call: TRBJ1-2; clone_size: -; v_call: TRBV4-1; d_call: TRBD1; cdr3_length: 16; cdr3_nt: TGCGCCAGCAGCCCGGGAGGGGGCGAGGGGAACTATGGCTACACCTTC; cdr3_aa: CASSPGGGEGNYGYTF
j_call: TRBJ2-3; clone_size: -; v_call: TRBV6-5; d_call: -; cdr3_length: 11; cdr3_nt: TGTGCCAGTCGGACGCGGGATACGCAGTATTTT; cdr3_aa: CASRTRDTQYF
j_call: TRBJ1-1; clone_size: few; v_call: TRBV11-2; d_call: TRBD1; cdr3_length: 16; cdr3_nt: TGTGCCAGCAGCTTACCGCCGGGACAGGGGGGGACTGAAGCTTTCTTT; cdr3_aa: CASSLPPGQGGTEAFF
j_call: TRBJ1-2; clone_size: few; v_call: TRBV12-3/TRBV12-4; d_call: TRBD1; cdr3_length: 14; cdr3_nt: TGTGCCAGCAGTTTGGGCAGGGGGCGCGATGGCTACACCTTC; cdr3_aa: CASSLGRGRDGYTF
j_call: TRBJ2-1; clone_size: -; v_call: TRBV7-2; d_call: TRBD2; cdr3_length: 17; cdr3_nt: TGTGCCAGCAGCTTAGTAGCCGGGAGGGTTTTCTACAATGAGCAGTTCTTC; cdr3_aa: CASSLVAGRVFYNEQFF
j_call: TRBJ2-7; clone_size: -; v_call: TRBV2; d_call: TRBD2; cdr3_length: 12; cdr3_nt: TGTGCCAGCAGTGAAGCGCGGGAGCCCCAGTACTTC; cdr3_aa: CASSEAREPQYF
j_call: TRBJ1-2; clone_size: few; v_call: TRBV29-1; d_call: TRBD1; cdr3_length: 12; cdr3_nt: TGCAGCGTCTCGGACAGGGGCTATGGCTACACCTTC; cdr3_aa: CSVSDRGYGYTF
j_call: TRBJ1-4; clone_size: few; v_call: TRBV6-5; d_call: -; cdr3_length: 16; cdr3_nt: TGTGCCAGCAGACGAGGAGGGGGTGGGAACTTGGCAAAACTGTTTTTT; cdr3_aa: CASRRGGGGNLAKLFF
j_call: TRBJ2-7; clone_size: -; v_call: TRBV20-1; d_call: TRBD2; cdr3_length: 15; cdr3_nt: TGCAGTGCTAGAGATCGGGGCGGGAGGTCATTAGAGCAGTACTTC; cdr3_aa: CSARDRGGRSLEQYF
j_call: TRBJ2-7; clone_size: few; v_call: TRBV15; d_call: TRBD1; cdr3_length: 15; cdr3_nt: TGTGCCACCAGCAGGACGGGGACAGGGATTAACGAGCAGTACTTC; cdr3_aa: CATSRTGTGINEQYF